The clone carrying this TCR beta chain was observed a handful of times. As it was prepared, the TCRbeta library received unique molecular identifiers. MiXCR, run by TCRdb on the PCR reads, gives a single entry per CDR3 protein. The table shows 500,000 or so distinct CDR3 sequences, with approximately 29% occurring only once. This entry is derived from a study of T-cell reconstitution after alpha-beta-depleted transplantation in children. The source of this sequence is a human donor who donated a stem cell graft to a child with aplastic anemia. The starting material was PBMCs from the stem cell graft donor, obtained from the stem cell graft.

The CDR3 protein is CASSRGGGQETQYF. CDR3 coding DNA: TGTGCCAGCTCAAGAGGGGGCGGGCAAGAGACCCAGTACTTC. The chain couples TRBV18 to TRBJ2-5; 7 bases agree with TRBD1. The CDR3 runs 14 residues. Per the germline V gene, CDR1 is KGHSH and CDR2 is LQKENI. Trimming cost V 5 bases and J 2 bases; bases outside gene matches: 5.